The 26 T cell receptor beta chains given below trace back to one sample, sequenced in a study of PD-1 blockade in mismatch repair-deficient tumors. Assay: immunoSEQ multiplex PCR; the TCRdb copy retains only in-frame clones and omits some. The table has under 150,000 clones, 70% to 90% seen once. This material consisted of peripheral blood, taken 44 weeks after starting pembrolizumab. The receptor source for this set is an adult with mismatch repair-deficient cancer.

The chain joins TRBV7-2 to TRBJ2-5; D not certain. V lost 1 base and J lost 4, with 7 bases in between. This CDR3 is built from 13 residues. Germline CDR1 is SGHTA and CDR2 is FQGNSA. CDR3 region: CASSLDPPETQYF. The CDR3 bases are TGTGCCAGCAGCTTAGACCCCCCAGAGACCCAGTACTTC.

V gene TRBV27 combines with J gene TRBJ2-4, with 11 positions matching TRBD2. Germline V gene lookup returns CDR1 MNHEY and CDR2 SMNVEV (reference sequence). Unmatched junction bases numbered 3, after V lost 4 bases and J lost 7 bases. The CDR3 is 14 residues long. CDR3 in amino acids: CASSYLAGGNIQYF. As DNA, the CDR3 is TGTGCCAGCAGTTATTTAGCGGGAGGGAACATTCAGTACTTC.

The gene calls are TRBV19 and TRBJ1-1; D not resolved. V was cut by 3 bases and J by 4 bases, with 12 bases left in between. There are 14 residues in the CDR3. Looked up from germline, CDR1 is LNHDA and CDR2 is SQIVND (reference sequence). CDR3 sequence (DNA): TGTGCCAGTAGTATGATGGTGGGAAGCACTGAAGCTTTCTTT. This translates into CASSMMVGSTEAFF.

This clone was counted a few times. The chain combines TRBV5-1 with TRBJ1-1; D may be TRBD1 (5 bases). The CDR3 has 15 amino acids. V dropped 3 bases and J dropped 0 bases, with 12 bases sitting between them. Germline-derived CDR1 and CDR2 are SGHRS and YFSETQ. The CDR3 DNA is TGCGCCAGCAGCTCTCCGGGACTCGTGAACACTGAAGCTTTCTTT. Encoded protein: CASSSPGLVNTEAFF.

V is TRBV27 and J is TRBJ2-7; perhaps TRBD2 as D (5 bases). CDR3 size: 15 residues. V lost 3 bases and J 2 bases, leaving 14 bases between the germline ends. Germline lookup yields CDR1 MNHEY and CDR2 SMNVEV (reference sequence). The DNA for the CDR3 is TGTGCCAGCAGTTTTCGGGGAACCCCCACCTACGAGCAGTACTTC. Translation gives CASSFRGTPTYEQYF.

This clone showed up just a few times. The rearrangement links TRBV9 to TRBJ2-5; 7 nucleotides align to TRBD2. Per germline, CDR1 SGDLS and CDR2 YYNGEE. The CDR3 covers 14 residues. The V segment lost 0 bases and the J segment 2 bases; nucleotides outside the gene matches: 1. The CDR3 is CASSVGAGQETQYF. The DNA for the CDR3 is TGTGCCAGCAGCGTAGGAGCGGGGCAAGAGACCCAGTACTTC.

This chain connects TRBV11-3 to TRBJ2-4; 7 bases are a match to TRBD1. The CDR3 sequence is 15 residues long. The ends lost 5 bases at V and 1 base at J; junction bases unmatched: 5. Germline V gives CDR1 SGHNT, CDR2 YENEEA. CDR3 DNA: TGTGCCAGCAGCCAAAGGGGGCGGGCCAAAAACATTCAGTACTTC. It encodes CASSQRGRAKNIQYF.

The rearrangement joins TRBV4-3 to TRBJ2-3, with 7 bases identical to TRBD1. The V segment lost 1 base and the J segment 2 bases; nucleotides outside the gene matches: 9. The V gene's germline CDR1 is LGHNA and CDR2 YSLEER. The CDR3 has 17 amino acids. This CDR3 is CASSQGAAGGFTDTQYF. CDR3 in DNA: TGCGCCAGCAGCCAAGGTGCGGCAGGGGGTTTCACAGATACGCAGTATTTT.

The chain carries TRBV7-9 and TRBJ2-1; the match to TRBD1 covers 9 bases. The CDR3 runs 18 residues. V was pared by 3 bases and J by 2 bases, with 11 bases of the junction left unmatched. CDR1 SEHNR and CDR2 FQNEAQ come from the germline V gene (reference sequence). The CDR3, as DNA: TGTGCCAGCAGCTTGCGGGACAGGGTTAGCGGCCCCTACAATGAGCAGTTCTTC. This translates into CASSLRDRVSGPYNEQFF. Complete variable domain (other parts from reference TRBV7-9 and TRBJ2-1): DTGVSQNPRHKITKRGQNVTFRCDPISEHNRLYWYRQTLGQGPEFLTYFQNEAQLEKSRLLSDRFSAERPKGSFSTLEIQRTEQGDSAMYLCASSLRDRVSGPYNEQFFGPGTRLTVL.

Many counts were recorded for this clone. For the CDR3, the DNA is TGTGCCAGCAGTGAAGCGGGAGACACCGGGGAGCTGTTTTTT. Translation: CASSEAGDTGELFF. This chain connects TRBV6-4 to TRBJ2-2; 8 bases are shared with TRBD2. Germline CDR1 is MRHNA and CDR2 is SNTAGT. The trim removed 3 bases at V and 3 bases at J, leaving 0 bases unmatched. The length of the CDR3 is 14 residues.

This sequence joins TRBV2 and TRBJ2-7; D gene uncertain. In germline, CDR1 is SNHLY, CDR2 FYNNEI. The V and J ends lost 8 bases and 3 bases respectively, with 8 bases between them. The CDR3 is 11 amino acids. CDR3 sequence reads: CASRSGYEQYF. The CDR3 nucleotides are TGTGCCAGCCGCAGTGGCTACGAGCAGTACTTC.

The rearrangement links TRBV30 to TRBJ2-1; 8 bases map to TRBD1. Germline CDR1 is GTSNPN and CDR2 is SVGIG (reference sequence). The CDR3 totals 14 residues. V lost 3 bases and J lost 6; bases outside the gene matches: 7. The CDR3 bases are TGTGCCTGGAGCTATCTCGGGACAGGCAATGAGCAGTTCTTC. This gives the protein CAWSYLGTGNEQFF. Looking up the rest from reference TRBV30 and TRBJ2-1 gives the full variable domain: SQTIHQWPATLVQPVGSPLSLECTVEGTSNPNLYWYRQAAGRGLQLLFYSVGIGQISSEVPQNLSASRPQDRQFILSSKKLLLSDSGFYLCAWSYLGTGNEQFFGPGTRLTVL.

This clone was seen once. V usage is TRBV5-5 and J usage is TRBJ2-1; 7 nucleotides agree with TRBD1. Germline loops: CDR1 SGHKS, CDR2 YYEKEE (reference sequence). The CDR3 extends over 15 amino acids. V lost 4 bases, J lost 1 base, and 5 bases stayed unmatched. For the CDR3, the DNA is TGTGCCAGCAGCCAAACAGGGGAATCCTACAATGAGCAGTTCTTC. Its protein is CASSQTGESYNEQFF.

The V and J genes are TRBV13 and TRBJ2-3; no clear D gene. The CDR3 length is 12 residues. Germline V lookup: CDR1 PRHDT, CDR2 FYEKMQ (reference sequence). The V end lost 4 bases, the J end lost 10 bases, and 12 bases lay between the germline ends. The CDR3 reads CASSSQFRAQYF. In nucleotides, the CDR3 is TGTGCCAGCAGCTCACAGTTTAGGGCGCAGTATTTT.

This chain uses TRBV23-1 with TRBJ2-3; no definite D call. TRBV23-1 is recorded as an ORF, its role being uncertain. The V end lost 7 bases, the J end lost 2 bases, and 16 bases lay between the germline ends. This CDR3 comprises 15 residues. Here the CDR3 reads CASTIILTSTDTQYF. The CDR3 nucleotides are TGCGCCAGCACCATTATTCTCACCTCCACAGATACGCAGTATTTT.

This rearrangement joins TRBV4-3 to TRBJ2-7; TRBD2 aligns across 7 bases. V was clipped by 1 base and J by 5 bases; unmatched bases: 17. The CDR3 length is 18 residues. CDR1 and CDR2 from the germline V gene are LGHNA and YSLEER. CDR3 region: CASSQAAVREGRLDEQYF. The DNA for the CDR3 is TGCGCCAGCAGCCAAGCCGCAGTGAGGGAGGGCCGTTTGGACGAGCAGTACTTC.

The chain couples TRBV18 to TRBJ2-5, with D unresolved. The germline V and J ends were trimmed by 6 bases and 3 bases, with 14 bases remaining between them. The germline V gene encodes CDR1 KGHSH and CDR2 LQKENI. This CDR3 has 14 amino acids. CDR3 residues: CASSRGGTEETQYF. Written as DNA, the CDR3 is TGTGCCAGCTCTCGCGGCGGAACCGAAGAGACCCAGTACTTC.

The chain joins TRBV6-6 to TRBJ2-1, with D tentatively TRBD2 (6 bases). V shed 2 bases and J shed 6 bases, with 14 bases lying between them. The CDR3 is made up of 15 amino acids. The V gene's germline CDR1 is MNHNY and CDR2 SVGAGI (reference sequence). This CDR3 reads CASSYRRERGNEQFF. In DNA, the CDR3 is TGTGCCAGCAGTTACCGTCGGGAGCGTGGCAATGAGCAGTTCTTC.

J is TRBJ2-1 and V is TRBV4-3; D gene ambiguous. V was pared by 4 bases and J by 0 bases, with 16 bases between. The germline CDR1 and CDR2 sequences are LGHNA and YSLEER. The length of the CDR3 is 17 residues. Written as DNA, the CDR3 is TGCGCCAGCAGCCGGCAGATATCGGCGAGCTCCTACAATGAGCAGTTCTTC. Its protein product is CASSRQISASSYNEQFF.

This chain connects TRBV15 to TRBJ2-5; 9 bases agree with TRBD2. This CDR3 contains 14 residues. Looked up from germline, CDR1 is LNHNV and CDR2 is YYDKDF (reference sequence). The V segment lost 0 bases and the J segment 5 bases; nucleotides outside the gene matches: 1. The CDR3 DNA sequence: TGTGCCACCAGCAGAGATGCGGGGGGGGAGACCCAGTACTTC. As protein: CATSRDAGGETQYF. Supplemented by reference TRBV15 and TRBJ2-5, the full variable domain reads DAMVIQNPRYQVTQFGKPVTLSCSQTLNHNVMYWYQQKSSQAPKLLFHYYDKDFNNEADTPDNFQSRRPNTSFCFLDIRSPGLGDTAMYLCATSRDAGGETQYFGPGTRLLVL.

The V and J genes are TRBV5-6 and TRBJ2-1, with 8 positions matching TRBD2. Losses at the gene ends were 0 bases for V and 2 bases for J; bases not matched to a gene: 4. Germline-derived CDR1 and CDR2 are SGHDT and YYEEEE. The CDR3 covers 16 residues. The CDR3 is CASSLATGLAYNEQFF. DNA of the CDR3: TGTGCCAGCAGCTTGGCCACGGGACTAGCCTACAATGAGCAGTTCTTC.

The chain joins TRBV7-9 to TRBJ1-4, with D perhaps matching TRBD1 (6 bases). This CDR3 is 18 amino acids long. Germline V gene lookup returns CDR1 SEHNR and CDR2 FQNEAQ (reference sequence). The ends were cut back, 5 bases at V and 0 bases at J, with 19 bases in the middle. CDR3 sequence (DNA): TGTGCCAGCAGCCCTCCCGGGACACTCCGAACAACTAATGAAAAACTGTTTTTT. Amino acid sequence: CASSPPGTLRTTNEKLFF. The whole variable domain, filled in from reference TRBV7-9 and TRBJ1-4, reads DTGVSQNPRHKITKRGQNVTFRCDPISEHNRLYWYRQTLGQGPEFLTYFQNEAQLEKSRLLSDRFSAERPKGSFSTLEIQRTEQGDSAMYLCASSPPGTLRTTNEKLFFGSGTQLSVL.

This clone was detected only a few times. The chain couples TRBV20-1 to TRBJ2-7; no clear D. The CDR3 length is 10 residues. Germline V CDR1 and CDR2: DFQATT, SNEGSKA (reference sequence). Trimming left V 5 bases short and J 2 bases short, with 4 bases between. The chain's CDR3 is CSAGTYEQYF. CDR3 nucleotides: TGCAGTGCTGGGACCTACGAGCAGTACTTC.

The chain uses TRBV28 and TRBJ2-2, with no clear D. CDR1 and CDR2 from the germline V gene are MDHEN and SYDVKM. V was shortened by 4 bases and J by 2 bases, with 17 bases between the two germline ends. The CDR3 extends over 17 amino acids. This CDR3 is CASSSPQALGNTGELFF. In DNA, the CDR3 is TGTGCCAGCAGTTCACCTCAGGCCCTCGGAAACACCGGGGAGCTGTTTTTT. Together with reference TRBV28 and TRBJ2-2, the CDR3 gives the full variable domain: DVKVTQSSRYLVKRTGEKVFLECVQDMDHENMFWYRQDPGLGLRLIYFSYDVKMKEKGDIPEGYSVSREKKERFSLILESASTNQTSMYLCASSSPQALGNTGELFFGEGSRLTVL.

The chain employs TRBV7-2 and TRBJ2-5; a weak D match, TRBD1 (5 bases). The CDR3 loop spans 15 amino acids. Germline values: CDR1 SGHTA, CDR2 FQGNSA. Between the trimmed V and J ends, which lost 8 bases and 2 bases, there was a span of 18 bases. DNA of the CDR3: TGTGCCAGCCAGGAAGGGGCTCTTGTGCAAGAGACCCAGTACTTC. Its translation is CASQEGALVQETQYF.

The chain combines TRBV4-3 with TRBJ2-2; D is possibly TRBD2 (5 bases). Trimming took off 0 bases at V and 5 bases at J, with 7 bases between the two ends. Germline V gene data show CDR1 as LGHNA and CDR2 as YSLEER. The CDR3 is 14 residues long. The CDR3 DNA sequence: TGCGCCAGCAGCCAAGATCGAGGGACCGGGGAGCTGTTTTTT. This sequence encodes CASSQDRGTGELFF.